This is a list of T cell receptor beta chains from one sample in a study of T cells in Graves' hyperthyroidism and ophthalmopathy. One entry per CDR3 protein results from TCRdb running MiXCR on the multiplex PCR reads. Altogether around 530,000 distinct CDR3 sequences are present, approximately 17% being singletons, with the ten largest covering approximately 16%. The sequenced sample was blood. The source of these receptors is a woman aged 18-29 years with Graves' ophthalmopathy. Both conserved end residues are part of each CDR3. A D gene is named only where the DNA matches it firmly. Part of the rows lack a size; the others show once, few, many or a class for expanded clones.

D gene,J gene,clone size,V gene,CDR3 DNA,CDR3 protein
TRBD2,TRBJ2-1,many,TRBV30,TGTGCCTGGAGTGGAGGTCGCGGGAGGGCCCTTGAGCAGTTCTTC,CAWSGGRGRALEQFF
-,TRBJ2-7,few,TRBV28,TGTGCCAGCAGCTCCCTTGGACTCACAGCCCACGAGCAGTACTTC,CASSSLGLTAHEQYF
-,TRBJ2-7,many,TRBV7-2,TGTGCCAGCAGCCCCCTGAGGAAGAGCGAGCAGTACTTC,CASSPLRKSEQYF
-,TRBJ2-1,-,TRBV5-1,TGCGCCAGCAGCCAAGGGGCCCACTCCTACAATGAGCAGTTCTTC,CASSQGAHSYNEQFF
TRBD1,TRBJ1-5,many,TRBV2,TGTGCCAGCAGCGGGGACAGCCACCAGCATTTT,CASSGDSHQHF
-,TRBJ1-4,few,TRBV11-2,TGTGCCAGCAGCTCACATGGTAGACAGAGGAAAGAAAAACTGTTTTTT,CASSSHGRQRKEKLFF
TRBD2,TRBJ2-2,-,TRBV6-2/TRBV6-3,TGTGCCAGCAGTTACTCGTACGAGCGGGAGGGAGCGAACACCGGGGAGCTGTTTTTT,CASSYSYEREGANTGELFF
TRBD1,TRBJ1-2,many,TRBV12-3/TRBV12-4,TGTGCCAGCAGTTCCGACAGGGCTGGCTACACCTTC,CASSSDRAGYTF
-,TRBJ1-6,few,TRBV7-2,TGTGCCAGCAGCTTAGTTGGGGGTTCACCCCTCCACTTT,CASSLVGGSPLHF
-,TRBJ2-2,many,TRBV6-1,TGTGCCAGCAGTGATCCGGGACAACCGACCGGGGAGCTGTTTTTT,CASSDPGQPTGELFF
TRBD2,TRBJ2-5,-,TRBV7-8,TGTGCCAGCAGCACGACTCTCGGGGGTGGACTAGCGGGAGAACAAGAGACCCAGTACTTC,CASSTTLGGGLAGEQETQYF
TRBD1,TRBJ1-2,few,TRBV29-1,TGCAGCGTAGATGAAACAGGGGGCGCCGGCTACACCTTC,CSVDETGGAGYTF
-,TRBJ2-3,many,TRBV12-5,TGTGCTAGTGGTTTGACTACTAGCCATGGCACAGATACGCAGTATTTT,CASGLTTSHGTDTQYF
TRBD1,TRBJ2-7,many,TRBV27,TGTGCCAGCAGTCCAGACTCCTACGGGACAGGGGATCCCTACGAGCAGTACTTC,CASSPDSYGTGDPYEQYF
-,TRBJ2-2,-,TRBV18,TGTGCCAGCTCACCAAGACATCAAATGAACACCGGGGAGCTGTTTTTT,CASSPRHQMNTGELFF
-,TRBJ1-1,many,TRBV5-6,TGTGCCAGCAGCTTGTTCCGGGACGGTGACCCTGAAGCTTTCTTT,CASSLFRDGDPEAFF